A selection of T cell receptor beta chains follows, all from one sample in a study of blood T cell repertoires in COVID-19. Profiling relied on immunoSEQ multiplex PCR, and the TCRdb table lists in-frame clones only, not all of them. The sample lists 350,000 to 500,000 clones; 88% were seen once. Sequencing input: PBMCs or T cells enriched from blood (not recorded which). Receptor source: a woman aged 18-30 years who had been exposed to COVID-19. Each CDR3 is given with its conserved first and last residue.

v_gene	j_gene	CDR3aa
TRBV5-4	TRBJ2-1	CASSAGTSGGLYEQFF
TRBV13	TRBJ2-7	CAPARGRGYEQYF
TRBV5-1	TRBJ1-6	CASSLRTGSSYNSPLHF
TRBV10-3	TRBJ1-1	CAISVLNTEAFF
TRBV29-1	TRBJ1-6	CSVWTGFYNSPLHF
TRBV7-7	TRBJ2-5	CATQGAYQETQYF
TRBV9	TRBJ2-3	CASSAGTGNSDTQYF
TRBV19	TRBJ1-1	CASSKQGARVWTEAFF
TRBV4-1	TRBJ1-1	CASSQEEGPGNTEAFF
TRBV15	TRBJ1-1	CATSRDSFTEAFF
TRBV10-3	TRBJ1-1	CAISGIAGLNTEAFF
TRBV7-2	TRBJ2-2	CASSPSRLAGAIESGELFF
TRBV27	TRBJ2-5	CASSQFRPGTAYSLEETQYF
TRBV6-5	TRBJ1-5	CASGANSNQPQHF
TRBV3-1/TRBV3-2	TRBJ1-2	CASSVYRAPYGYTF
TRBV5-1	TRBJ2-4	CASSLAGTDRGTQYF
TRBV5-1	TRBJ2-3	CASSVDRVEDTQYF
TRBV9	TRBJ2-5	CASSSGGGYQETQYF
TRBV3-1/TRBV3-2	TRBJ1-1	CASSRGPVTEAFF
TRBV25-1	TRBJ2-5	CASMRGRLGETQYF
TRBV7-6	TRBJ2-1	CASSLDRGSYNEQFF
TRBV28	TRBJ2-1	CASSWGGTYNEQFF
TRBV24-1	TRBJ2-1	CATSAQLTGSSYNEQFF
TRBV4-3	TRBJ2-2	CASSQDRLAGETGELFF
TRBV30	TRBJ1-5	CAWSVNRKCNQPQHF
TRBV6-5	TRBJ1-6	CASAWGTDNSPLHF
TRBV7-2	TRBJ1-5	CASSFGGTHTSNQPQHF
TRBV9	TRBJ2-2	CASSLNWDRRSVEELFF
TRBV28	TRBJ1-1	CASSFGRFTEAFF
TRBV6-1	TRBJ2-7	CASSEAGGTQGARSEQYF
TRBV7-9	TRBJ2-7	CASSSNTGQVKRYEQYF
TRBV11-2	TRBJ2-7	CASSVLEGYEQYF
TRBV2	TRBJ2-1	CASGDISSYNEQFF
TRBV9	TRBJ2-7	CASSPAVSSYEQYF
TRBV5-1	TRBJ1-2	CASSLSSPGRGAYGYTF
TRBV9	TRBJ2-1	CASSVTEEVYNEQFF
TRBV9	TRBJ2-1	CASSGGVAGGNEQFF
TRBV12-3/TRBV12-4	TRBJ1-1	CASSRQANTEAFF
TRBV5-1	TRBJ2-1	CASSLDGTSLSEQFF
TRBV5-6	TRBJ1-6	CASSLWTGPGISPLHF
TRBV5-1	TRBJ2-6	CASSLTFSLSGANVLTF
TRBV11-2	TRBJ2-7	CASSLPRSSGGSYEQYF
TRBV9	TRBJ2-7	CASSVGTSGGYEQYF
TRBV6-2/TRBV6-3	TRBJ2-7	CASSKQGALEQYF
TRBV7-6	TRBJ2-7	CASSLSTGGIDEQYF
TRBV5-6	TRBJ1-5	CASSRDREPQHF
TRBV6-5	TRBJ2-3	CASSYRAGRDTQYF
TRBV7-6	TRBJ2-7	CASSLALFSYEQYF
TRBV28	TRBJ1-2	CASSSGGYGYTF
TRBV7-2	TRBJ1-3	CASSLFLMGRPSSGNTIYF
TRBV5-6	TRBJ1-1	CASRAGLVNTEAFF
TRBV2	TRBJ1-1	CASSPDRGTEAFF
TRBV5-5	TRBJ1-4	CASTLTGGREKLFF
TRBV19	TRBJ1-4	CASSISLGSEKLFF
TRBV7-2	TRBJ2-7	CASSLAPMGLGNYEQYF